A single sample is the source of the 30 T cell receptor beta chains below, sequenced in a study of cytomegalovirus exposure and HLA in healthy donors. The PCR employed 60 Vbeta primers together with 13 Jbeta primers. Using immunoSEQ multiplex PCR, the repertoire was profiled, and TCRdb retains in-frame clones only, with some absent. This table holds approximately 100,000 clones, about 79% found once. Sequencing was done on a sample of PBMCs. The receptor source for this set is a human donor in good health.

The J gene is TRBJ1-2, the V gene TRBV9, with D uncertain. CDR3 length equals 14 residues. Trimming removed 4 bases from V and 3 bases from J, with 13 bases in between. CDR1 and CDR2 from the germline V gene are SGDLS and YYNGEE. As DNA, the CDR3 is TGTGCCAGCAGCTCCCGGGGTAAGGACTATGGCTACACCTTC. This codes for CASSSRGKDYGYTF. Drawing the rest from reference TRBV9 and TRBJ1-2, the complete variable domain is DSGVTQTPKHLITATGQRVTLRCSPRSGDLSVYWYQQSLDQGLQFLIQYYNGEERAKGNILERFSAQQFPDLHSELNLSSLELGDSALYFCASSSRGKDYGYTFGSGTRLTVV.

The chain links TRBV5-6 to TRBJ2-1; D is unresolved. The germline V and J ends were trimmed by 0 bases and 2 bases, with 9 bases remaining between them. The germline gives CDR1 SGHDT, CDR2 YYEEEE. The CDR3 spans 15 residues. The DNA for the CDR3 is TGTGCCAGCAGCTTGGCACATCCGACCTACAATGAGCAGTTCTTC. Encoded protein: CASSLAHPTYNEQFF.

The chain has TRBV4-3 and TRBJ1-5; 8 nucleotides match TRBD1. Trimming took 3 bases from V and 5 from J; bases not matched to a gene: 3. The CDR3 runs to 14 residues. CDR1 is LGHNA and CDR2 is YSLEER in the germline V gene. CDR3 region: CASSQRQGYQPQHF. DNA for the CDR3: TGCGCCAGCAGCCAGAGACAGGGGTATCAGCCCCAGCATTTT.

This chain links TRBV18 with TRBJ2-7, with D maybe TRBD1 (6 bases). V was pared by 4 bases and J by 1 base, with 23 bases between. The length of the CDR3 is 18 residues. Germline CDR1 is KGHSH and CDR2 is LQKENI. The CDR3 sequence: CASSRARLGGGISYEQYF. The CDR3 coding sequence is TGTGCCAGCTCACGGGCCCGATTAGGGGGTGGCATATCCTACGAGCAGTACTTC.

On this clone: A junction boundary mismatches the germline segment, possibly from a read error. CDR3 DNA: TGTGCCAACAGCTGGACTAGCGGAGGGGGCACAGATACGCAGTATTTT. Its translation: CANSWTSGGGTDTQYF. This sequence joins TRBV7-9 and TRBJ2-3, with 10 bases lining up with TRBD2. CDR3 size: 16 residues. CDR1 and CDR2 from the germline V gene are SEHNR and FQNEAQ (reference sequence).

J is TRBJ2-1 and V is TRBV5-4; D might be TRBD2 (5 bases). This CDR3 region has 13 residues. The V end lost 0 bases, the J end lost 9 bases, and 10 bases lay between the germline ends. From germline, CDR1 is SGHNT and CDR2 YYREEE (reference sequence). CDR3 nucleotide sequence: TGTGCCAGCAGCTTGGACCAGGCGGGTGAGCAGTTCTTC. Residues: CASSLDQAGEQFF.

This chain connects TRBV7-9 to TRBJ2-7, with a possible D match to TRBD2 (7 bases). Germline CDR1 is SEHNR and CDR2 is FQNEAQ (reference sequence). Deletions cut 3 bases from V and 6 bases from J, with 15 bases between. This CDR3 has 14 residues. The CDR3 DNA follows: TGTGCCAGCAGCTTCGGGGGAGGGGGATCCGAGCAGTACTTC. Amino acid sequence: CASSFGGGGSEQYF. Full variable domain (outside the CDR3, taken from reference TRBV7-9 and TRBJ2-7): DTGVSQNPRHKITKRGQNVTFRCDPISEHNRLYWYRQTLGQGPEFLTYFQNEAQLEKSRLLSDRFSAERPKGSFSTLEIQRTEQGDSAMYLCASSFGGGGSEQYFGPGTRLTVT.

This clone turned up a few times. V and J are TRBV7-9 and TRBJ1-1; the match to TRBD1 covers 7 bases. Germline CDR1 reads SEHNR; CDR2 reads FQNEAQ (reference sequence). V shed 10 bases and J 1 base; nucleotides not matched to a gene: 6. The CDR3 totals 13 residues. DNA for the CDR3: TGTGCCACCAGGGGACAGAAGAACACTGAAGCTTTCTTT. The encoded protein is CATRGQKNTEAFF.

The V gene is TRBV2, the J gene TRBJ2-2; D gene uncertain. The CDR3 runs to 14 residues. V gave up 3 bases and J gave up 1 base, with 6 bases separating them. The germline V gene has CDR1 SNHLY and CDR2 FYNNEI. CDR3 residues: CASSDRQNTGELFF. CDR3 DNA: TGTGCCAGCAGTGATCGACAGAACACCGGGGAGCTGTTTTTT.

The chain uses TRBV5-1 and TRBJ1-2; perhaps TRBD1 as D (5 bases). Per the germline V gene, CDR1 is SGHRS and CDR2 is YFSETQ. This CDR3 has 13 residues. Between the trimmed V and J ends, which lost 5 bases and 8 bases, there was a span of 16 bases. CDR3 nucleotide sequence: TGCGCCAGCAGAACCAGGGAGGATTTGGGCTACACCTTC. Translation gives CASRTREDLGYTF.

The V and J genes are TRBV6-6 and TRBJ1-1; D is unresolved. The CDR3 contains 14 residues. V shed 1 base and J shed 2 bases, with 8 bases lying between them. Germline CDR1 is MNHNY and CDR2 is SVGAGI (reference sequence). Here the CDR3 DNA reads TGTGCCAGCAGTTACTTTTCCGTTAACACTGAAGCTTTCTTT. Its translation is CASSYFSVNTEAFF.

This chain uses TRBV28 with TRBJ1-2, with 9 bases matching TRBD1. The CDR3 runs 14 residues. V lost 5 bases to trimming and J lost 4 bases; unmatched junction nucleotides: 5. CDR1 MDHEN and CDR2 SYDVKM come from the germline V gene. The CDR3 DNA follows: TGTGCCAGCAGTCCCGGACAGGGGCTCTATGGCTACACCTTC. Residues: CASSPGQGLYGYTF.

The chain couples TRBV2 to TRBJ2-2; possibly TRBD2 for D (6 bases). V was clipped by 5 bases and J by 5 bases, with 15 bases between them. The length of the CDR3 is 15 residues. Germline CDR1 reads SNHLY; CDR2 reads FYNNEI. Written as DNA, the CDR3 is TGTGCCAGCAGTCCAAGCGGTGGGGGGACCGGGGAGCTGTTTTTT. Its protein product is CASSPSGGGTGELFF.

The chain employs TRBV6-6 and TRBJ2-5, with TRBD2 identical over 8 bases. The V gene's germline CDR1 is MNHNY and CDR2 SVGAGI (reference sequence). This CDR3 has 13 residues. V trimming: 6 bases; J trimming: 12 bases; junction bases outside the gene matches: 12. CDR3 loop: CASSTPGLASKYF. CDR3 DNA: TGTGCCAGCAGCACCCCTGGACTAGCCTCGAAGTACTTC.

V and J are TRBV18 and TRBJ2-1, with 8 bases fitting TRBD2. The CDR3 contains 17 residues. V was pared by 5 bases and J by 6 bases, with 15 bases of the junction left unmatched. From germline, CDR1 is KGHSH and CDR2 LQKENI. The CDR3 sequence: CASSTSTGTRGSNEQFF. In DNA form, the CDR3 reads TGTGCCAGCTCAACCTCGACCGGGACTAGGGGCTCCAATGAGCAGTTCTTC.

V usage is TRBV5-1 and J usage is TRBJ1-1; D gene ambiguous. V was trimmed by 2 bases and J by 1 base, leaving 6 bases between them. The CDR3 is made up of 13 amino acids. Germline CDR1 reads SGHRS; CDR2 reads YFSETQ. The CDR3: CASSFGGNTEAFF. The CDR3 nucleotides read TGCGCCAGCAGCTTTGGCGGGAACACTGAAGCTTTCTTT.

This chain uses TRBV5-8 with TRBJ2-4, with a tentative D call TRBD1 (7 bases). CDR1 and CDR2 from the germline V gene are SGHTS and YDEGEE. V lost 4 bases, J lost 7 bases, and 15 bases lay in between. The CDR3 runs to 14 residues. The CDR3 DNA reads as TGTGCCAGCAGCCTCAAGACAGGGAGGAACATTCAGTACTTC. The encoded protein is CASSLKTGRNIQYF.

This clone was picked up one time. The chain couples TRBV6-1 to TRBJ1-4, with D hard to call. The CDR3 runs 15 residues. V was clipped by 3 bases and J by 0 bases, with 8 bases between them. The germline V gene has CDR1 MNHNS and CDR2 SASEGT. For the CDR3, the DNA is TGTGCCAGCAGTGAGCTGACAACAACTAATGAAAAACTGTTTTTT. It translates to CASSELTTTNEKLFF.

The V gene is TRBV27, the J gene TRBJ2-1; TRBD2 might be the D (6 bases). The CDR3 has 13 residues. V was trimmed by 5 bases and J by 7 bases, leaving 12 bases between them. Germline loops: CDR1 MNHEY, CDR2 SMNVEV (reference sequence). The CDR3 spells CASSPGTPNEQFF. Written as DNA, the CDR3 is TGTGCCAGCAGTCCCGGGACTCCAAATGAGCAGTTCTTC.

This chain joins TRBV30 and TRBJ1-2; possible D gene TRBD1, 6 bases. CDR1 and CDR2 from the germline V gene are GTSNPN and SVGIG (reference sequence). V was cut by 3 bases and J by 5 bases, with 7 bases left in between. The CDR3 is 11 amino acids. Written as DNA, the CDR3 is TGTGCCTGGAGGAGGGGGTATGGCTACACCTTC. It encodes CAWRRGYGYTF.

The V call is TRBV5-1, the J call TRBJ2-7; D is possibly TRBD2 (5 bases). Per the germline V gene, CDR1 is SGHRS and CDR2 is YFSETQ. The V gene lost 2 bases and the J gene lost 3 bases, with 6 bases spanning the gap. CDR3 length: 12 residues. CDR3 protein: CASSFEGYEQYF. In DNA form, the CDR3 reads TGCGCCAGCAGCTTTGAGGGCTACGAGCAGTACTTC. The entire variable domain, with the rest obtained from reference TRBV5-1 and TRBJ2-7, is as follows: KAGVTQTPRYLIKTRGQQVTLSCSPISGHRSVSWYQQTPGQGLQFLFEYFSETQRNKGNFPGRFSGRQFSNSRSEMNVSTLELGDSALYLCASSFEGYEQYFGPGTRLTVT.

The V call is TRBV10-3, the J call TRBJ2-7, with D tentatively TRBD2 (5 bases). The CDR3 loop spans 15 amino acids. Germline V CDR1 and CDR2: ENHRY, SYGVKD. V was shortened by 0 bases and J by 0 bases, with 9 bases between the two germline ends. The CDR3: CAISESIGVSYEQYF. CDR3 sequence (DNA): TGTGCCATCAGTGAGTCGATCGGGGTCTCCTACGAGCAGTACTTC.

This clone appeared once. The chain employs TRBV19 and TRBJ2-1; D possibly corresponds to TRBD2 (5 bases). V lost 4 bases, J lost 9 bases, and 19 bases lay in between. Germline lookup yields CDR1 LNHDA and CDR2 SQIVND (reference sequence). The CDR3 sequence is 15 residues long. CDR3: CASSRPQRSSAEQFF. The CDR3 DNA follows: TGTGCCAGTAGTAGGCCTCAGCGGTCCTCGGCTGAGCAGTTCTTC.

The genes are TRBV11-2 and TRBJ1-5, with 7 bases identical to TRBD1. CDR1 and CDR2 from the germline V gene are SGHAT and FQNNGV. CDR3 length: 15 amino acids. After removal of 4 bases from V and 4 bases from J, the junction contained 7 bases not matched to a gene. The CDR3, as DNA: TGTGCCAGCAGCTCGGGACAGAGGCCGAATCAGCCCCAGCATTTT. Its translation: CASSSGQRPNQPQHF.

CDR3: CASTPGGNVDGLFF. DNA of the CDR3: TGTGCCAGCACCCCGGGGGGGAACGTGGACGGACTTTTCTTT. The rearrangement joins TRBV5-4 to TRBJ1-1; D perhaps matches TRBD1 (5 bases). In germline, CDR1 is SGHNT, CDR2 YYREEE (reference sequence). This CDR3 contains 14 residues. Trimming shortened V by 6 bases and J by 13 bases, and 25 bases separated the two germline ends. Together with reference TRBV5-4 and TRBJ1-1, the CDR3 gives the full variable domain: ETGVTQSPTHLIKTRGQQVTLRCSSQSGHNTVSWYQQALGQGPQFIFQYYREEENGRGNFPPRFSGLQFPNYSSELNVNALELDDSALYLCASTPGGNVDGLFFGQGTRLTVV.

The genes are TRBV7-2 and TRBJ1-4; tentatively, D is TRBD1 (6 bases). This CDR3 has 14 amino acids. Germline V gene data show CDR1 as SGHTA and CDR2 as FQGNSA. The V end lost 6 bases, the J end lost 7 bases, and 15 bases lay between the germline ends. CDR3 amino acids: CASRRQEFGEKLFF. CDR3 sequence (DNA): TGTGCCAGCAGACGACAGGAGTTCGGTGAAAAACTGTTTTTT. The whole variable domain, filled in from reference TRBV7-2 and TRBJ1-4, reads GAGVSQSPSNKVTEKGKDVELRCDPISGHTALYWYRQSLGQGLEFLIYFQGNSAPDKSGLPSDRFSAERTGGSVSTLTIQRTQQEDSAVYLCASRRQEFGEKLFFGSGTQLSVL.

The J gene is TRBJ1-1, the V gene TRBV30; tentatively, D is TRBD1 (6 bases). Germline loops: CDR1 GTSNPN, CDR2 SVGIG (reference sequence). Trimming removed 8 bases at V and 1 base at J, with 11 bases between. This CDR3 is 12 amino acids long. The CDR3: CAGSTGNTEAFF. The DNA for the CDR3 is TGTGCCGGGTCGACAGGGAACACTGAAGCTTTCTTT.

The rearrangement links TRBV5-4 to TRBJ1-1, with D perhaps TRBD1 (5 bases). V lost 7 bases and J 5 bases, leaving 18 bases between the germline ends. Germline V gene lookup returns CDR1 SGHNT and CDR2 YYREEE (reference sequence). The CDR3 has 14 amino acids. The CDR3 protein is CASSSMGLLTEAFF. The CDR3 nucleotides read TGTGCCAGCTCCTCCATGGGGCTCTTGACTGAAGCTTTCTTT.

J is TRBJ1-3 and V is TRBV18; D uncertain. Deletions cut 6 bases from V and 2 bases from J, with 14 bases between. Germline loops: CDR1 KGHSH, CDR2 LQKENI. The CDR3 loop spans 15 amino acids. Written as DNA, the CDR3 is TGTGCCAGCTCCGACCCTCGGGGTGCTGGAAACACCATATATTTT. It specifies CASSDPRGAGNTIYF. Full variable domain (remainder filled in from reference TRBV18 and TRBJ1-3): NAGVMQNPRHLVRRRGQEARLRCSPMKGHSHVYWYRQLPEEGLKFMVYLQKENIIDESGMPKERFSAEFPKEGPSILRIQQVVRGDSAAYFCASSDPRGAGNTIYFGEGSWLTVV.

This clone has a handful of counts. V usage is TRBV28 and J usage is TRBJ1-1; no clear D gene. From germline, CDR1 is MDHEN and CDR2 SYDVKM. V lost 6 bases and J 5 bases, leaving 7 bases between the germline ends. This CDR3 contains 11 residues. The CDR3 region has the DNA TGTGCCAGCAGCTACCGGACTGAAGCTTTCTTT. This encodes CASSYRTEAFF.